Presented here are 17 T cell receptor beta chains from one specimen sequenced in a study of CD8 T cells in Susac syndrome. With random hexamers, roughly 0.45 to 1 ug RNA was reverse transcribed. TCRdb processed the immunoSEQ multiplex PCR reads anew with MiXCR; each CDR3 protein has one entry. This repertoire shows approximately 200,000 distinct CDR3 sequences, approximately 95% found once; its top ten account for 0.082%. The sample was CD4+ T cells from PBMCs. These receptors all stem from a human donor with multiple sclerosis.

The chain is built from TRBV12-3 or TRBV12-4 and TRBJ2-1, with D unclear. Trimming stripped 5 bases from V and 10 bases from J, with 15 bases between. CDR3 length: 13 residues. In nucleotides, the CDR3 is TGTGCCAGCAGTATTCCCAGTACGACCGAGCAGTTCTTC. Amino acid sequence: CASSIPSTTEQFF.

The CDR3 nucleotides are TGTGCCAGCTGGGAAGGATTCAACACTGAAGCTTTCTTT. Protein sequence: CASWEGFNTEAFF. This chain uses TRBV4-2 with TRBJ1-1, with no clear D. The CDR3 loop spans 13 amino acids. Germline V lookup: CDR1 LGHNA, CDR2 YNFKEQ. Trimming took off 8 bases at V and 2 bases at J, with 12 bases between the two ends.

The V call is TRBV20-1, the J call TRBJ2-1; D call uncertain. Germline lookup yields CDR1 DFQATT and CDR2 SNEGSKA (reference sequence). CDR3 length: 16 amino acids. With 3 bases removed from V and 2 bases from J, the gap between germline ends came to 17 bases. As DNA, the CDR3 is TGCAGTGCTAGCACTTTGAGATCCGAGACCTACAATGAGCAGTTCTTC. The encoded protein is CSASTLRSETYNEQFF.

The CDR3 is CASTISGGAITDTQYF. The DNA for the CDR3 is TGTGCCAGCACCATCAGTGGGGGGGCTATAACAGATACGCAGTATTTT. The chain carries TRBV12-3 or TRBV12-4 and TRBJ2-3, with a tentative D call TRBD2 (7 bases). The CDR3 runs 16 residues. Trimming cost V 7 bases and J 3 bases, with 20 bases left between them.

This clonotype was recorded once. As DNA, the CDR3 is TGCAGTGCTAGATGGGAGTTCAGGACAGGGCCCAGGGAGACCCAGTACTTC. Translated: CSARWEFRTGPRETQYF. This chain links TRBV20-1 with TRBJ2-5; 8 positions agree with TRBD1. This CDR3 has 17 amino acids. The trim removed 2 bases at V and 5 bases at J, leaving 16 bases unmatched. The germline V gene has CDR1 DFQATT and CDR2 SNEGSKA (reference sequence).

The CDR3 region is CASSLERTAGGYTF. The CDR3 nucleotides are TGTGCCAGCAGCTTAGAGCGGACGGCGGGTGGCTACACCTTC. V gene TRBV11-2 combines with J gene TRBJ1-2, with D unresolved. Germline CDR1 is SGHAT and CDR2 is FQNNGV. Trimming removed 0 bases from V and 7 bases from J, with 12 bases in between. This CDR3 is 14 amino acids long.

V is TRBV5-4 and J is TRBJ2-1; 9 bases align to TRBD1. The V gene end was trimmed by 4 bases and the J gene end by 9 bases; junction bases not matched to a gene: 8. Looked up from germline, CDR1 is SGHNT and CDR2 is YYREEE (reference sequence). The CDR3 is 14 residues long. The CDR3 DNA reads as TGTGCCAGCAGCCCCCGGGACAGGGTCGGTGAGCAGTTCTTC. As protein: CASSPRDRVGEQFF.

This chain connects TRBV29-1 to TRBJ2-6; D may be TRBD2 (5 bases). The CDR3 has 17 amino acids. Between the trimmed V and J ends, which lost 1 base and 0 bases, there was a span of 13 bases. The germline V gene has CDR1 SQVTM and CDR2 ANQGSEA. The DNA for the CDR3 is TGCAGCGTTGAAGCCTCCGGACTCTTCTCTGGGGCCAACGTCCTGACTTTC. Protein sequence: CSVEASGLFSGANVLTF.

The gene calls are TRBV14 and TRBJ2-1; D is unclear. V was cut by 2 bases and J by 0 bases, with 8 bases left in between. This CDR3 region has 15 residues. In germline, CDR1 is SGHDN, CDR2 FVKESK. CDR3 bases: TGTGCCAGCAGCCAAAATCCGCTCTCCTACAATGAGCAGTTCTTC. It yields the protein CASSQNPLSYNEQFF.

The chain has TRBV20-1 and TRBJ2-1; 9 bases fit TRBD2. The CDR3 runs 15 residues. V was clipped by 6 bases and J by 1 base; unmatched bases: 7. Germline V gene data show CDR1 as DFQATT and CDR2 as SNEGSKA (reference sequence). CDR3 sequence reads: CSATSGGLSYNEQFF. The CDR3 coding sequence is TGCAGTGCCACCAGCGGGGGGTTGTCCTACAATGAGCAGTTCTTC.

The chain links TRBV7-2 to TRBJ2-5, with 7 bases identical to TRBD1. The CDR3 is 15 amino acids. Trimming took 5 bases from V and 5 from J; bases not matched to a gene: 11. CDR1 and CDR2 from the germline V gene are SGHTA and FQGNSA. The CDR3 bases are TGTGCCAGCAGCCCGACGAGGGGGCATAGGGAGACCCAGTACTTC. This encodes CASSPTRGHRETQYF.

This CDR3 reads CASSLEGLSDTQYF. The DNA of the CDR3 is TGCGCCAGCAGCTTGGAGGGACTGTCAGATACGCAGTATTTT. The V and J genes are TRBV5-1 and TRBJ2-3; tentative D call: TRBD2 (6 bases). The CDR3 extends over 14 amino acids. V was trimmed by 0 bases and J by 4 bases, leaving 9 bases between them. CDR1 is SGHRS, CDR2 YFSETQ, per germline.

V is TRBV5-1 and J is TRBJ1-3, with D unresolved. Trimming cost V 0 bases and J 0 bases, with 7 bases left between them. Looked up from germline, CDR1 is SGHRS and CDR2 is YFSETQ. The CDR3 extends over 15 amino acids. CDR3 region: CASSLDSTSGNTIYF. In DNA form, the CDR3 reads TGCGCCAGCAGCTTGGACTCCACCTCTGGAAACACCATATATTTT.

V gene TRBV9 combines with J gene TRBJ2-3; D may be TRBD2 (5 bases). Germline V lookup: CDR1 SGDLS, CDR2 YYNGEE. CDR3 length: 13 amino acids. The germline V and J ends were trimmed by 3 bases and 5 bases, with 10 bases remaining between them. The CDR3 DNA sequence: TGTGCCAGCAGCGCCGCCGCGGGAGATACGCAGTATTTT. This codes for CASSAAAGDTQYF.

The J gene is TRBJ1-1, the V gene TRBV2; D not resolved. CDR1 is SNHLY and CDR2 is FYNNEI in the germline V gene. V gave up 6 bases and J gave up 1 base, with 9 bases separating them. The CDR3 is 13 residues long. The CDR3 DNA reads as TGTGCCAGCAGAGTACAATGGAACACTGAAGCTTTCTTT. Amino acids: CASRVQWNTEAFF.

This chain connects TRBV20-1 to TRBJ1-6; D remains ambiguous. The V gene lost 3 bases and the J gene lost 10 bases, with 19 bases spanning the gap. Germline lookup yields CDR1 DFQATT and CDR2 SNEGSKA (reference sequence). This CDR3 spans 15 amino acids. As DNA, the CDR3 is TGCAGTGCTAGCGCCCCGACGGGAGAGGGATCACCCCTCCACTTT. Protein: CSASAPTGEGSPLHF.

The chain recombines TRBV3-1 with TRBJ1-6; 8 nucleotides align to TRBD1. CDR1 and CDR2 from the germline V gene are LGHDT and YNNKEL (reference sequence). J lost 7 bases, V lost 6 bases, and 5 bases had no gene match. The CDR3 loop spans 14 amino acids. CDR3 in amino acids: CASSPGGSNSPLHF. The CDR3 bases are TGTGCCAGCAGTCCAGGGGGCTCCAATTCACCCCTCCACTTT.